This section outlines one T cell receptor beta chain sequence together with its context. The sample comes from a study of blood T cell repertoires in COVID-19. Original processing notes: From reference gene primer amplification, estimates of nucleated cell counts were derived. The data were produced by immunoSEQ multiplex PCR, yet TCRdb's version contains in-frame clones alone and is incomplete. V and J calls and clone size follow that table, whereas D and trimming were derived from the DNA. The sample has 180,000 or so clones; roughly 82% are singletons. The CDR3 spans 15 residues. V lost 0 bases and J 4 bases, leaving 11 bases between the germline ends. Germline V gene sequence: CDR1 SGHRS, CDR2 YFSETQ. Ages ranged from about 18 to 89 years, with residence in approximately 25 US areas.

The gene calls are TRBV5-1 and TRBJ1-5, with unresolved D. Material: PBMCs or T cells enriched from blood (not recorded which). The origin of this receptor is a man in his forties with acute COVID-19. The CDR3 region has the DNA TGCGCCAGCAGCTTGGAGCCAGGCCTTAATCAGCCCCAGCATTTT. It is translated as CASSLEPGLNQPQHF.